This T cell receptor (beta chain) was observed in a study of T cell responses to AZD1222 COVID-19 vaccine. The study's findings and limits: With dominance at 160-218 and 743-854, vaccine-associated CD4 TCRs spanned spike. A mostly white British donor set with more females was recruited, and clonal diversity was possibly underestimated. At baseline, just 6 or 7 AZD1222 recipients tested seropositive. Researchers took repertoire samples only after the peak T cell response had come.

Comment on this clone: No antigen is known for it.

Produced via immunoSEQ multiplex PCR; TCRdb's table is partial and in-frame only. The sample holds around 130,000 clones, more than 85% seen once. J gave up 2 bases and V 5 bases, and 2 bases lay outside the gene matches. The CDR3 spans 15 residues. The V gene's germline CDR1 is SGHAT and CDR2 FQNNGV. The sequence came from an adult who received the AZD1222 COVID-19 vaccine. The source was peripheral blood, collected 28 days after the second AZD1222 dose. This rearrangement joins TRBV11-2 to TRBJ2-7; 14 positions agree with TRBD2. The CDR3 spells CASSPGLAGAYEQYV. The CDR3 DNA reads TGTGCCAGCAGCCCGGGACTAGCGGGAGCCTACGAGCAGTACGTC.